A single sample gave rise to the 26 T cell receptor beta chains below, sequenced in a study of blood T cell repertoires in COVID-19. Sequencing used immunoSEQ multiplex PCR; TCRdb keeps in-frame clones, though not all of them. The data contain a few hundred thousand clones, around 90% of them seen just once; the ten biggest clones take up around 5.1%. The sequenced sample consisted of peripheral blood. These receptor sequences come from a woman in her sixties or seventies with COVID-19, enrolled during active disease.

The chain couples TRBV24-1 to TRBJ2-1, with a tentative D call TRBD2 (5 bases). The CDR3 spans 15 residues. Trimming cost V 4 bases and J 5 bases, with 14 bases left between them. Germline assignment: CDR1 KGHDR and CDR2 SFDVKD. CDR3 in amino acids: CATSDPSGRDNEQFF. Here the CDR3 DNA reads TGTGCCACCAGTGACCCCAGTGGGAGAGACAATGAGCAGTTCTTC.

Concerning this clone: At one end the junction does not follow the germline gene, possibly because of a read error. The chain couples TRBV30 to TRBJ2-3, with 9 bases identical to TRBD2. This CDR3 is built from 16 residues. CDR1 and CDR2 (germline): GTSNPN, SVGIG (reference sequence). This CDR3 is CARSGMVAGGTDTQYF. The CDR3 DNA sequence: TGTGCCCGGAGTGGGATGGTAGCGGGAGGCACAGATACGCAGTATTTT.

CDR3 loop: CASSFPNTYEQYF. The CDR3 coding sequence is TGTGCCAGCAGCTTCCCTAATACTTACGAGCAGTACTTC. The genes are TRBV7-2 and TRBJ2-7; D gene unclear. Looked up from germline, CDR1 is SGHTA and CDR2 is FQGNSA. V was pared by 3 bases and J by 4 bases, with 10 bases between. This CDR3 is 13 amino acids long.

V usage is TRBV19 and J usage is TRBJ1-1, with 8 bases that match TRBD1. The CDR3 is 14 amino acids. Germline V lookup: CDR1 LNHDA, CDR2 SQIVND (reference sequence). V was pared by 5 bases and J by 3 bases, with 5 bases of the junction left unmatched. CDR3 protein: CASSSGGRYTEAFF. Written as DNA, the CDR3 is TGTGCCAGTAGTTCAGGGGGCCGGTACACTGAAGCTTTCTTT.

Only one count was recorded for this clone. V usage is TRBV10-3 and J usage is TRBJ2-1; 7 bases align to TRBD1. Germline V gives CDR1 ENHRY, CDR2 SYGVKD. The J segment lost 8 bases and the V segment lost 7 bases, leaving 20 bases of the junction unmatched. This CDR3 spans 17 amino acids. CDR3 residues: CAIKRPGRQGYLDEQFF. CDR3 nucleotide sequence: TGTGCCATCAAACGGCCGGGTCGACAGGGTTATTTGGATGAGCAGTTCTTC.

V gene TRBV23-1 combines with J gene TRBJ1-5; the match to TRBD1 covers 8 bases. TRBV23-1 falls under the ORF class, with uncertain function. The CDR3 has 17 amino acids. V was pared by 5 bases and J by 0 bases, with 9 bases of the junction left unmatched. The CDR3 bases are TGCGCCAGCAGTTTACCGGACAGGGACCATAGCAATCAGCCCCAGCATTTT. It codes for CASSLPDRDHSNQPQHF.

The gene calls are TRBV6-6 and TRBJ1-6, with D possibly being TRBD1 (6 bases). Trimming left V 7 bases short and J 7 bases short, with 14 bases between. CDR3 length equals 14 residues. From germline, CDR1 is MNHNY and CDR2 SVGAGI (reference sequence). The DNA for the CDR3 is TGTGCCAGCATCAATACAGGGTGGAATTCACCCCTCCACTTT. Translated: CASINTGWNSPLHF.

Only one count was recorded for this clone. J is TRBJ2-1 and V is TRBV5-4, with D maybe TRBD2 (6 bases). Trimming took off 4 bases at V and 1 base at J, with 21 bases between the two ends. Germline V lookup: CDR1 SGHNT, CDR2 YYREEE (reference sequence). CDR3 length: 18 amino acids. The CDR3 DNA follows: TGTGCCAGCAGCACCCGACCCCCTAGCGATCCTTCCTACAATGAGCAGTTCTTC. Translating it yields CASSTRPPSDPSYNEQFF. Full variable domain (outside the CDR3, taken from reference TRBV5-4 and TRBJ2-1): ETGVTQSPTHLIKTRGQQVTLRCSSQSGHNTVSWYQQALGQGPQFIFQYYREEENGRGNFPPRFSGLQFPNYSSELNVNALELDDSALYLCASSTRPPSDPSYNEQFFGPGTRLTVL.

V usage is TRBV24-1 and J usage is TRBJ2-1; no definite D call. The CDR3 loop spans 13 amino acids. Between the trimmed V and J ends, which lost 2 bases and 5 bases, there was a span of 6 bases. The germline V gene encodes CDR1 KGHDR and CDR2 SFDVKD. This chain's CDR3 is CATSDSVDNEQFF. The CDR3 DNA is TGTGCCACCAGTGATTCGGTGGACAATGAGCAGTTCTTC.

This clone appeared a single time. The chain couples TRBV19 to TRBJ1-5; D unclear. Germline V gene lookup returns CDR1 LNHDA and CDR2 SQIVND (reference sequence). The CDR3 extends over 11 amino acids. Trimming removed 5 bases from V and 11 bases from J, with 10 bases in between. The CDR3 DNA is TGTGCCAGTAGTTCGGCGGGAGCCCAGCATTTT. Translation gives CASSSAGAQHF.

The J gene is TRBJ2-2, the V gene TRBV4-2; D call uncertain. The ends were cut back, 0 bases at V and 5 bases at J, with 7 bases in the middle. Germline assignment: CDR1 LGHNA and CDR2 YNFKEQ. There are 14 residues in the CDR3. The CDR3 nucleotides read TGTGCCAGCAGCCAAGAGTCCCGGACCGGGGAGCTGTTTTTT. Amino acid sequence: CASSQESRTGELFF.

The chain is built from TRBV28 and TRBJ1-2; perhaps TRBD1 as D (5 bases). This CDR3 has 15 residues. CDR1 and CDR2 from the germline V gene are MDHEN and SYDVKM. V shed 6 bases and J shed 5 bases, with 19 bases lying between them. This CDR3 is CASSSAIRRGYGYTF. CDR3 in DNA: TGTGCCAGCAGCTCCGCGATTAGACGGGGGTATGGCTACACCTTC.

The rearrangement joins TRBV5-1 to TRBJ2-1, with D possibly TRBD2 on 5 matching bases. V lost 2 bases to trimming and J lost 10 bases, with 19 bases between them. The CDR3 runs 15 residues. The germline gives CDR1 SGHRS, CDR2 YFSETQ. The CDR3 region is CASSLTDGGLGEQFF. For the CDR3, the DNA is TGCGCCAGCAGCTTAACCGATGGCGGGCTGGGAGAGCAGTTCTTC.

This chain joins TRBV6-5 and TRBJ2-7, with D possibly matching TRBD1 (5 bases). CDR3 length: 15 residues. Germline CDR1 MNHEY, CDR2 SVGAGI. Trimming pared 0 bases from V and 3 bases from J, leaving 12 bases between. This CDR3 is CASSYSLIGDYEQYF. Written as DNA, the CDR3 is TGTGCCAGCAGTTACTCCCTGATAGGGGACTACGAGCAGTACTTC.

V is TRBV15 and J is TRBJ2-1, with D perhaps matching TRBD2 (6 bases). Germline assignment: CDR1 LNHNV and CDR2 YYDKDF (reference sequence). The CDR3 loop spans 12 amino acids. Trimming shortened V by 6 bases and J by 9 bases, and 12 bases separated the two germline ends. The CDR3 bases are TGTGCCACCAGTCACGGGGGACGTGAGCAGTTCTTC. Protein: CATSHGGREQFF. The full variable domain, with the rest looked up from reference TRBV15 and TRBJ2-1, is DAMVIQNPRYQVTQFGKPVTLSCSQTLNHNVMYWYQQKSSQAPKLLFHYYDKDFNNEADTPDNFQSRRPNTSFCFLDIRSPGLGDTAMYLCATSHGGREQFFGPGTRLTVL.

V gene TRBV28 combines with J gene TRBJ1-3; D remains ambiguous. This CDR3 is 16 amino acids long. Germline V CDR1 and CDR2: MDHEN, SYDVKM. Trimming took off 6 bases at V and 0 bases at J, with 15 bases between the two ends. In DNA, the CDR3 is TGTGCCAGCAGCTACCCCGGACTGAGCTCTGGAAACACCATATATTTT. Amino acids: CASSYPGLSSGNTIYF.

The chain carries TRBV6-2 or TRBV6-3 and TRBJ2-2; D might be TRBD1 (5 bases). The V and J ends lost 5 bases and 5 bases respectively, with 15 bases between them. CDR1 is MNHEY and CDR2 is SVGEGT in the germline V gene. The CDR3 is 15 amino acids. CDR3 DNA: TGTGCCAGCAGTCACGACGACAGCATTACCGGGGAGCTGTTTTTT. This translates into CASSHDDSITGELFF.

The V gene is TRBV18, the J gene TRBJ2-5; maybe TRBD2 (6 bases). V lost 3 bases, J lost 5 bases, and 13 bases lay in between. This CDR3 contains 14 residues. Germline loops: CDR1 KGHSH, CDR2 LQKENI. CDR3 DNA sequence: TGTGCCAGCTCACCGGACGGGGGTGGCGAGACCCAGTACTTC. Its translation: CASSPDGGGETQYF.

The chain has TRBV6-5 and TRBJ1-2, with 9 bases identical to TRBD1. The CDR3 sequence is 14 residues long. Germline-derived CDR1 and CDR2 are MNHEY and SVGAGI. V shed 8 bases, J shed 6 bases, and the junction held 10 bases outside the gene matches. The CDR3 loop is CASSELGTGHGYTF. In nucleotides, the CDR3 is TGTGCCAGCTCTGAACTTGGGACAGGGCATGGCTACACCTTC.

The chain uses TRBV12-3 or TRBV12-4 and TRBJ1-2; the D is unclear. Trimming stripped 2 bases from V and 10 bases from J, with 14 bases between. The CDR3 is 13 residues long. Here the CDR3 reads CASSLNSYVDYTF. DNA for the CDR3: TGTGCCAGCAGTTTAAACAGCTATGTTGACTACACCTTC.

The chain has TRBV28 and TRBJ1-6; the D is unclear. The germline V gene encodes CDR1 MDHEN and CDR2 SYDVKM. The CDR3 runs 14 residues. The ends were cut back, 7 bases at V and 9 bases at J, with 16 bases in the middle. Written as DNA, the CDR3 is TGTGCCAGCATTACGGGAGAACGAGGTTCACCCCTCCACTTT. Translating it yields CASITGERGSPLHF. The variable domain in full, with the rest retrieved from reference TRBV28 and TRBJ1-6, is DVKVTQSSRYLVKRTGEKVFLECVQDMDHENMFWYRQDPGLGLRLIYFSYDVKMKEKGDIPEGYSVSREKKERFSLILESASTNQTSMYLCASITGERGSPLHFGNGTRLTVT.

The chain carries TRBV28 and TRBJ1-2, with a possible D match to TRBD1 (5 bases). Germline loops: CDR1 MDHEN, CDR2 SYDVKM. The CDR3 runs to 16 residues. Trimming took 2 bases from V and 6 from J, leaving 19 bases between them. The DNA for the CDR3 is TGTGCCAGCAGTTTAGAGGTTTCCAGGGAAGAAGATGGCTACACCTTC. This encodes CASSLEVSREEDGYTF.

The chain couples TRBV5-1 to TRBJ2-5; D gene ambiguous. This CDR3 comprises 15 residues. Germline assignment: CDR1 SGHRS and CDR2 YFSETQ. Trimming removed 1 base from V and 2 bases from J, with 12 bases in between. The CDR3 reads CASSLSPVSQETQYF. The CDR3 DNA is TGCGCCAGCAGCTTGAGTCCGGTTTCACAAGAGACCCAGTACTTC.

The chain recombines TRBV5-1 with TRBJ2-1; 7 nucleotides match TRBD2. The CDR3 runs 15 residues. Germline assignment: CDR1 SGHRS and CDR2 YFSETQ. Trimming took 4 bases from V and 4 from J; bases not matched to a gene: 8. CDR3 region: CASSPLGLPYNEQFF. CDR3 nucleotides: TGCGCCAGCAGCCCTTTGGGACTACCATACAATGAGCAGTTCTTC.

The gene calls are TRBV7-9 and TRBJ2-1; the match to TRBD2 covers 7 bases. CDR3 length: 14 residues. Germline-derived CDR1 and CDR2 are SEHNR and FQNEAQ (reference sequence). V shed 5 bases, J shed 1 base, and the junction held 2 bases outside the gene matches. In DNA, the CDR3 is TGTGCCAGCAGCGTTAGCGGGTCCTACAATGAGCAGTTCTTC. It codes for CASSVSGSYNEQFF.

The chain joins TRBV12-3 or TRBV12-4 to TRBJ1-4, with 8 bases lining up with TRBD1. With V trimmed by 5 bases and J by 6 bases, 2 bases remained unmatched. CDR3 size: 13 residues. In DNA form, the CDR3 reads TGTGCCAGCAGTCCGGGACAGGATGAAAAACTGTTTTTT. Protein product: CASSPGQDEKLFF.